These T cell receptor beta chains were read from a single sample in a study of blood T cells in healthy people across ages. TCRdb re-called the 5' RACE reads with MiXCR, one entry per CDR3 protein. The sample has about 1.5 million distinct CDR3 sequences; approximately 43% are singletons. What was sequenced was blood. The origin of the receptors is a young woman in good health. The CDR3 runs from the conserved cysteine through the conserved F or W. Each record gives: J gene, D gene, clone size, V gene, CDR3 DNA, CDR3 protein. D genes are given only for firm matches. Only part of the rows carry a size: once, few, many, or a class if the clone is expanded.

J: TRBJ1-4; D: .; size: .; V: TRBV5-5; DNA: TGTGCCAGCAGCTTGGTTCTAGGGGAGGGACCAAATGAAAAACTGTTTTTT; CDR3: CASSLVLGEGPNEKLFF
J: TRBJ2-3; D: .; size: few; V: TRBV27; DNA: TGTGCCAGCAGTTCTAGACTAGATGCAGATACGCAGTATTTT; CDR3: CASSSRLDADTQYF
J: TRBJ2-5; D: .; size: .; V: TRBV27; DNA: TGTGCCAGCAGTCCAGGTGCAGGGACCCAGTACTTC; CDR3: CASSPGAGTQYF
J: TRBJ2-5; D: .; size: .; V: TRBV7-9; DNA: TGTGCCAGCAGCTTCCGAGCCCTCCGCGAAGAGACCCAGTACTTC; CDR3: CASSFRALREETQYF
J: TRBJ1-2; D: .; size: .; V: TRBV5-1; DNA: TGCGCCAGCAGCCCCGACAGGCCTTCTAACTATGGCTACACCTTC; CDR3: CASSPDRPSNYGYTF
J: TRBJ2-7; D: .; size: .; V: TRBV9; DNA: TGTGCCAGCAGCGTAATGGACACAACCTACGAGCAGTACTTC; CDR3: CASSVMDTTYEQYF
J: TRBJ1-5; D: TRBD1; size: .; V: TRBV2; DNA: TGTGCCAGCAGTCCCCGGACAGGGGGCGGTCAGCCCCAGCATTTT; CDR3: CASSPRTGGGQPQHF
J: TRBJ2-1; D: .; size: many; V: TRBV20-1; DNA: TGCAGTGCGCATACCGGGACTGTAAATTACAATGAGCAGTTCTTC; CDR3: CSAHTGTVNYNEQFF
J: TRBJ1-5; D: .; size: .; V: TRBV6-1; DNA: TGTGCCAGCACCAGCCCAGTGGGGACGGCCGATAATCAGCCCCAGCATTTT; CDR3: CASTSPVGTADNQPQHF
J: TRBJ2-7; D: .; size: few; V: TRBV29-1; DNA: TGCAGCTGTCCCCAGGGGACTATCACCTACGAGCAGTACTTC; CDR3: CSCPQGTITYEQYF
J: TRBJ2-3; D: .; size: .; V: TRBV5-1; DNA: TGCGCCAGCAGCCCCTTAGGCCCCCAAGATACGCAGTATTTT; CDR3: CASSPLGPQDTQYF
J: TRBJ2-1; D: TRBD1; size: .; V: TRBV4-3; DNA: TGCGCCAGCAGCCAAGATAGGACAGGTGGGGTTGGCGAGCAGTTCTTC; CDR3: CASSQDRTGGVGEQFF
J: TRBJ1-2; D: .; size: .; V: TRBV12-3/TRBV12-4; DNA: TGTGCCAGCAGTACCGGGGGGACACTGAACTATGGCTACACCTTC; CDR3: CASSTGGTLNYGYTF
J: TRBJ1-5; D: .; size: few; V: TRBV7-2; DNA: TGTGCCAGCAGCTTAGTAGGCGGACAGAATCAGCCCCAGCATTTT; CDR3: CASSLVGGQNQPQHF
J: TRBJ2-1; D: TRBD2; size: .; V: TRBV20-1; DNA: TGCAGTGCTAGAGGCGGGGGGGCTGGGAATGAGCAGTTCTTC; CDR3: CSARGGGAGNEQFF
J: TRBJ1-2; D: .; size: few; V: TRBV14; DNA: TGTGCCAGCAGCCAAGATCGGTTTCGGACCTACTATGGCTACACCTTC; CDR3: CASSQDRFRTYYGYTF
J: TRBJ1-2; D: .; size: .; V: TRBV20-1; DNA: TGCAGTGCTAGAAAGATATCGGGGGCGCCCATATATGGCTACACCTTC; CDR3: CSARKISGAPIYGYTF
J: TRBJ2-3; D: .; size: few; V: TRBV6-6; DNA: TGTGCCAGCAGTCGCAAAACAGATACGCAGTATTTT; CDR3: CASSRKTDTQYF
J: TRBJ2-1; D: TRBD1; size: .; V: TRBV5-1; DNA: TGCGCCAGCAGCTCACTAGGACAGGGGGCATATAATGAGCAGTTCTTC; CDR3: CASSSLGQGAYNEQFF
J: TRBJ1-2; D: TRBD1; size: few; V: TRBV7-9; DNA: TGTGCCAGCAGCTCGATAAAGACAGGGAACTATGGCTACACCTTC; CDR3: CASSSIKTGNYGYTF
J: TRBJ2-7; D: .; size: .; V: TRBV27; DNA: TGTGCCAGCCGCAGGAGGGGGGCTGCCGACGAGCAGTACTTC; CDR3: CASRRRGAADEQYF
J: TRBJ1-1; D: TRBD1; size: .; V: TRBV20-1; DNA: TGCAGTGCTAGAGATGGACAGGGGGCAGCAGGCAAAGCTTTCTTT; CDR3: CSARDGQGAAGKAFF
J: TRBJ2-5; D: .; size: .; V: TRBV4-1; DNA: TGCGCCAGCAGCCAAACCACCTTGGGGCAAGAGACCCAGTACTTC; CDR3: CASSQTTLGQETQYF
J: TRBJ2-3; D: .; size: .; V: TRBV6-6; DNA: TGTGCCAGCAGGAACTTGGATACGCAGTATTTT; CDR3: CASRNLDTQYF
J: TRBJ2-2; D: TRBD2; size: once; V: TRBV5-1; DNA: TGCGCCAGCAGCTTGAAGGTTGCGGGAGGGGCCGGGGAGCTGTTTTTT; CDR3: CASSLKVAGGAGELFF
J: TRBJ2-7; D: TRBD2; size: .; V: TRBV6-1; DNA: TGTGCCAGCAGGGGACTAGCAGGGGAGGCCCAGTACTTC; CDR3: CASRGLAGEAQYF
J: TRBJ2-1; D: .; size: many; V: TRBV20-1; DNA: TGCAGTGCTAGAGGTCAGCGGATATCCTACAATGAGCAGTTCTTC; CDR3: CSARGQRISYNEQFF
J: TRBJ2-4; D: TRBD1; size: .; V: TRBV11-2; DNA: TGTGCCAGCAGCCCACGCGGGACAGGAAAAAACATTCAGTACTTC; CDR3: CASSPRGTGKNIQYF
J: TRBJ2-5; D: TRBD2; size: .; V: TRBV4-1; DNA: TGCGCCAGCAGCCAACTTCGGGGGGGCCCGGAGACCCAGTACTTC; CDR3: CASSQLRGGPETQYF
J: TRBJ2-3; D: TRBD2; size: few; V: TRBV7-9; DNA: TGTGCCAGCAGCTTAGCGACTAGCGGGATACCCGGCACAGATACGCAGTATTTT; CDR3: CASSLATSGIPGTDTQYF
J: TRBJ2-1; D: .; size: few; V: TRBV10-1; DNA: TGCGCCAGCAGTGACGACAGGACAAACAATGAGCAGTTCTTC; CDR3: CASSDDRTNNEQFF
J: TRBJ2-7; D: .; size: .; V: TRBV15; DNA: TGTGCCACCAGCACCTACAATGAGCAGTACTTC; CDR3: CATSTYNEQYF
J: TRBJ2-3; D: .; size: few; V: TRBV20-1; DNA: TGCAGTGCTAGAGGGGGCGGATACACAGATACGCAGTATTTT; CDR3: CSARGGGYTDTQYF
J: TRBJ1-1; D: TRBD1; size: .; V: TRBV5-1; DNA: TGCGCCAGCAGCTTCCTTATAGGGGGCGACACTGAAGCTTTCTTT; CDR3: CASSFLIGGDTEAFF
J: TRBJ2-3; D: .; size: .; V: TRBV5-8; DNA: TGTGCCAGCAGCGCCAGGACTAGCACAGATACGCAGTATTTT; CDR3: CASSARTSTDTQYF
J: TRBJ1-2; D: .; size: .; V: TRBV28; DNA: TGTGCCAGCAGTTTATCCACCCTTGGCTACACCTTC; CDR3: CASSLSTLGYTF
J: TRBJ2-2; D: .; size: few; V: TRBV4-2; DNA: TGTGCCAGCAGCCAAGGGGTGGTTTTCGGGGAGCTGTTTTTT; CDR3: CASSQGVVFGELFF
J: TRBJ2-1; D: TRBD2; size: .; V: TRBV7-2; DNA: TGTGCCAGCAGCCCATCGGGACTAGACCAAGAGACCCAGTTCTTC; CDR3: CASSPSGLDQETQFF
J: TRBJ1-2; D: TRBD1; size: few; V: TRBV6-6; DNA: TGTGCCAGCACCGTGGACAGGGCATTGTGGGGGGGCTACACCTTC; CDR3: CASTVDRALWGGYTF
J: TRBJ2-5; D: .; size: .; V: TRBV7-9; DNA: TGTGCCAGCAGCTTACTAGCGTACCAAGAGACCCAGTACTTC; CDR3: CASSLLAYQETQYF
J: TRBJ2-7; D: .; size: .; V: TRBV7-2; DNA: TGTGCCAGCAGCACCACGACTAGCTGGGGGGACAATGAGCAGTACTTC; CDR3: CASSTTTSWGDNEQYF
J: TRBJ2-7; D: .; size: .; V: TRBV2; DNA: TGTGCCAGCAGCCGGTATGGTGTGGGGGTAGACGAGCAGTACTTC; CDR3: CASSRYGVGVDEQYF
J: TRBJ2-7; D: .; size: few; V: TRBV6-6; DNA: TGTGCCAGCAGTCCCCAGGGATCCTACGGGCAGTACTTC; CDR3: CASSPQGSYGQYF
J: TRBJ2-7; D: .; size: .; V: TRBV11-3; DNA: TGTGCCAGCAGCTTCTCTACGGGATACGAGCAGTACTTC; CDR3: CASSFSTGYEQYF
J: TRBJ1-5; D: TRBD1; size: .; V: TRBV2; DNA: TGTGCCAGCAGACTACAGGGGGCGCTTAGTAATCAGCCCCAGCATTTT; CDR3: CASRLQGALSNQPQHF
J: TRBJ2-2; D: .; size: .; V: TRBV29-1; DNA: TGCAGCGTTGAAGTAGGGGGTTCGAACACCGGGGAGCTGTTTTTT; CDR3: CSVEVGGSNTGELFF
J: TRBJ2-3; D: TRBD2; size: few; V: TRBV3-1; DNA: TGTGCCAGCAGCCAAGAACTAGCGGAGACCACAGATACGCAGTATTTT; CDR3: CASSQELAETTDTQYF
J: TRBJ2-4; D: TRBD2; size: few; V: TRBV20-1; DNA: TGCAGTGCTAGCCCTAGCGGGAAGATTCAGTACTTC; CDR3: CSASPSGKIQYF
J: TRBJ2-3; D: .; size: .; V: TRBV6-5; DNA: TGTGCCAGCAGTTACTCGGGGGATACAGATACGCAGTATTTT; CDR3: CASSYSGDTDTQYF
J: TRBJ2-1; D: TRBD2; size: few; V: TRBV20-1; DNA: TGCAGTCCTAGCGGGGGGGACTACAATGAGCAGTTCTTC; CDR3: CSPSGGDYNEQFF
J: TRBJ1-2; D: .; size: .; V: TRBV27; DNA: TGTGCCAGCAGTTTATGGCGGGGTTCTAACTATGGCTACACCTTC; CDR3: CASSLWRGSNYGYTF
J: TRBJ2-7; D: TRBD2; size: few; V: TRBV4-2; DNA: TGTGCCAGCAGCCAAGCCCCGACTAGCGGGAGGGCCTACGAGCAGTACTTC; CDR3: CASSQAPTSGRAYEQYF
J: TRBJ2-3; D: TRBD1; size: .; V: TRBV20-1; DNA: TGCAGTGCAAGTACAAACAGGGGGCTTAGGTCAGATACGCAGTATTTT; CDR3: CSASTNRGLRSDTQYF
J: TRBJ2-1; D: .; size: few; V: TRBV20-1; DNA: TGCAGTGCTAGACTGCCTTTGGTTGAGCAGTTCTTC; CDR3: CSARLPLVEQFF